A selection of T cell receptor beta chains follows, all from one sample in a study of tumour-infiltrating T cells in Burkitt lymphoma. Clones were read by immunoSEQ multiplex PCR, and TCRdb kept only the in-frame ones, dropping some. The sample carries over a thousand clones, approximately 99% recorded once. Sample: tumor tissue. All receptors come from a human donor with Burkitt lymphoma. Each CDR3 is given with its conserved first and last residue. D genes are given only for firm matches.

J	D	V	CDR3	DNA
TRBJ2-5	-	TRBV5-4	CASSLGPARGDGETQYF	TGTGCCAGCAGCTTGGGGCCGGCGCGTGGGGACGGAGAGACCCAGTACTTC
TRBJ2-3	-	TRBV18	CASCKGATTTDTQYF	TGTGCCAGCTGCAAGGGAGCCACCACCACAGATACGCAGTATTTT
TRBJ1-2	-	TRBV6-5	CASSYSPDSYGYTF	TGTGCCAGCAGTTACTCTCCGGACTCCTATGGCTACACCTTC
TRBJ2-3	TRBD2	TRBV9	CASSPGGVVADTQYF	TGTGCCAGCAGTCCTGGGGGGGTGGTGGCAGATACGCAGTATTTT
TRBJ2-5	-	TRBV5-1	CASSFQGQGETQYF	TGCGCCAGCAGCTTCCAGGGTCAAGGGGAGACCCAGTACTTC
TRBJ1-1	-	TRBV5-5	CASSLHRTNTEAFF	TGTGCCAGCAGCTTGCACAGGACGAACACTGAAGCTTTCTTT
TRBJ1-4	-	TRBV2	CASSVVEREKLFF	TGTGCCAGCAGTGTGGTGGAACGTGAAAAACTGTTTTTT
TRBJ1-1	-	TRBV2	CASSEALLPRPPAFF	TGTGCCAGCAGTGAAGCGCTTTTGCCCAGGCCACCCGCTTTCTTT
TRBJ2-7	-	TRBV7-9	CASSPKGRSQYF	TGTGCCAGCAGCCCCAAGGGCCGGAGCCAGTACTTC
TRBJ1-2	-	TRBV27	CASSLVRPGYTF	TGTGCCAGCAGTTTAGTGAGGCCTGGCTACACCTTC
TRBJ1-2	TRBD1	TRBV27	CASSPGQGEPHTF	TGTGCCAGCAGTCCGGGACAGGGGGAACCTCACACCTTC
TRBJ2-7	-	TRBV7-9	CASSLSGTVYEQYF	TGTGCCAGCAGCTTATCCGGGACTGTGTACGAGCAGTACTTC
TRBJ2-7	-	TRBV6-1	CASSEPWAGTYYEQYF	TGTGCCAGCAGTGAACCCTGGGCGGGGACATACTACGAGCAGTACTTC
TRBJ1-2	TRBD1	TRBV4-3	CASSSTKRGGNYGYTF	TGCGCCAGCAGCTCGACAAAGAGAGGGGGCAACTATGGCTACACCTTC
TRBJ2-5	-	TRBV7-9	CASSWVEETQYF	TGTGCCAGCAGTTGGGTCGAAGAGACCCAGTACTTC
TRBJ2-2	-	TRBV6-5	CASTHTGELFF	TGTGCCAGCACCCACACCGGGGAGCTGTTTTTT
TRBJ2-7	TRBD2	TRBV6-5	CASSTRGGNYEQYF	TGTGCCAGCAGTACCCGGGGAGGGAACTACGAGCAGTACTTC
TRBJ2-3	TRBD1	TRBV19	CASSPGQGARTDTQYF	TGTGCCAGTAGCCCCGGACAGGGGGCGCGGACAGATACGCAGTATTTT
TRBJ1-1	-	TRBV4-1	CASSPAGGTSEAFF	TGCGCCAGCAGCCCCGCCGGGGGTACCTCTGAAGCTTTCTTT
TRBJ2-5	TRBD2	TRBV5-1	CASSLAGLAGGNLQETQYF	TGCGCCAGCAGCTTGGCGGGACTAGCGGGGGGGAATTTACAAGAGACCCAGTACTTC
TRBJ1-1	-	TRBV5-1	CASSLDSENTEAFF	TGCGCCAGCAGCTTGGATTCAGAGAACACTGAAGCTTTCTTT
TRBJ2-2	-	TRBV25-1	CASSDLDIPTGELFF	TGTGCCAGCAGTGACTTAGACATACCCACCGGGGAGCTGTTTTTT
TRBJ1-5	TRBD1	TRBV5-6	CASSLNRGRGSNQPQHF	TGTGCCAGCAGCTTGAACAGGGGGCGAGGTAGCAATCAGCCCCAGCATTTT
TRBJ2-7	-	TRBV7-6	CASSLASFSYEQYF	TGTGCCAGCAGCTTAGCGAGTTTCTCCTACGAGCAGTACTTC
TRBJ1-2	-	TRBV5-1	CASSYDSYGYTF	TGCGCCAGCAGTTACGACAGCTATGGCTACACCTTC
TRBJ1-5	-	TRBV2	CASSAQGLRPQHF	TGTGCCAGCAGTGCACAGGGATTGCGGCCCCAGCATTTT
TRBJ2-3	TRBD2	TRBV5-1	CASSFSGSTDTQYF	TGCGCCAGCAGCTTTAGCGGGAGCACAGATACGCAGTATTTT